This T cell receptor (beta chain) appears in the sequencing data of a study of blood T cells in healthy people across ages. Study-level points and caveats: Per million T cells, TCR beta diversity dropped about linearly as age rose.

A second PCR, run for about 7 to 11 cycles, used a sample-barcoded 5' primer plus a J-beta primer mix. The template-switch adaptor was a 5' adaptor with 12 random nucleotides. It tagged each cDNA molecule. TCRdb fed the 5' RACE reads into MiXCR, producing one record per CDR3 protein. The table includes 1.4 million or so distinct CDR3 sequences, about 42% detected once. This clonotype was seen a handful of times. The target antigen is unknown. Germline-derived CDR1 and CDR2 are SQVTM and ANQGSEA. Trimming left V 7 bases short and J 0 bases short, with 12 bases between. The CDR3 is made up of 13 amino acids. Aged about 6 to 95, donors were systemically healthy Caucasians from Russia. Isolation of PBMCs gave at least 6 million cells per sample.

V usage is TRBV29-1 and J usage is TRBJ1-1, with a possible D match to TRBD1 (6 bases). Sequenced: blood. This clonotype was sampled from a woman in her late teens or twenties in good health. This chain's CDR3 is CSATGGLNTEAFF. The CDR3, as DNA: TGCAGCGCGACAGGAGGATTGAACACTGAAGCTTTCTTT. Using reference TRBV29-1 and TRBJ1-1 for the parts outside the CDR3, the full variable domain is SAVISQKPSRDICQRGTSLTIQCQVDSQVTMMFWYRQQPGQSLTLIATANQGSEATYESGFVIDKFPISRPNLTFSTLTVSNMSPEDSSIYLCSATGGLNTEAFFGQGTRLTVV.